This entry lists 7 T cell receptor beta chains sequenced from one sample in a study of cytomegalovirus exposure and HLA in healthy donors (dated 2017 in TCRdb). Library construction relied on the immunoSEQ multiplex PCR assay. A mixture of 60 forward primers for TCR Vbeta segments and 13 reverse primers for TCR Jbeta segments was used in the multiplex PCR. This immuneACCESS table, as held by TCRdb, lists in-frame sequences with V and J called but not all clones. Of the missing ones, under half trace to an unresolved V gene in checked studies; the others have no known cause. For this sample the table gives about 130,000 clones, of which around 71% were detected only once. The ten largest clones take up about 2.7% of the sample. The source material was PBMCs. Every receptor here comes from a woman aged 55-75 years in good health and CMV-seropositive.

The CDR3 loop is CASSLGTGGFDEQYF. The CDR3 region has the DNA TGCGCCAGCAGCCTGGGAACAGGGGGCTTCGACGAGCAGTACTTC. V is TRBV5-1 and J is TRBJ2-7; TRBD1 matches 9 bases. V lost 4 bases to trimming and J lost 5 bases; unmatched junction nucleotides: 10. The CDR3 spans 15 residues. The germline V gene has CDR1 SGHRS and CDR2 YFSETQ.

This chain connects TRBV6-4 to TRBJ2-1; 8 bases map to TRBD1. With 4 bases clipped from V and 6 bases from J, the junction kept 8 bases outside the gene matches. Germline V gene lookup returns CDR1 MRHNA and CDR2 SNTAGT. The CDR3 loop spans 15 amino acids. The CDR3 nucleotides are TGTGCCAGCAGTGTAGGACAGGGAATACCCAATGAGCAGTTCTTC. Encoded protein: CASSVGQGIPNEQFF.

This clone was seen a single time. The CDR3 ends on some other residue instead of the conserved phenylalanine or tryptophan, so this is likely a read error. Because the CDR3's place on the DNA is in doubt, the DNA is left out and the CDR3 is given as listed by TCRdb. The V gene is TRBV19, the J gene TRBJ2-7; TRBD2 is the table's D call, not checked against the DNA. Germline V lookup: CDR1 LNHDA, CDR2 SQIVND (reference sequence). Inclusive of both ends, the CDR3 amounts to 12 amino acids. CDR3 sequence: CASRHGTSGAAD.

The chain has TRBV9 and TRBJ2-7; 11 nucleotides match TRBD2. The length of the CDR3 is 16 residues. With V trimmed by 3 bases and J by 1 base, 6 bases remained unmatched. Germline CDR1 SGDLS, CDR2 YYNGEE. For the CDR3, the DNA is TGTGCCAGCAGCGGGACGACTAGCGGGGCGTCCTACGAGCAGTACTTC. This translates into CASSGTTSGASYEQYF.

This clone has a single count. The chain carries TRBV5-4 and TRBJ2-5, with 7 bases fitting TRBD2. The J call may be in error: the DNA end matches TRBJ2-7 better. Germline CDR1 reads SGHNT; CDR2 reads YYREEE (reference sequence). The CDR3 covers 14 residues. In nucleotides, the CDR3 is TGTGCCAGCAGCTTGGGACTAGCTTTCTACGAGCAGTACTTC. This sequence encodes CASSLGLAFYEQYF.

V and J are TRBV6-6 and TRBJ1-1; D perhaps matches TRBD1 (6 bases). The germline CDR1 and CDR2 sequences are MNHNY and SVGAGI (reference sequence). The V end was cut by 6 bases, the J end by 10 bases, with 12 bases between. CDR3 length: 11 residues. CDR3 region: CASSPDSGAFF. The CDR3 DNA sequence: TGTGCCAGCAGCCCGGACAGCGGAGCTTTCTTT.

The sample holds a few counts of this clone. This sequence joins TRBV19 and TRBJ2-3, with 11 nucleotides matching TRBD2. The CDR3 covers 16 residues. Germline CDR1 and CDR2: LNHDA and SQIVND (reference sequence). Losses at the gene ends were 5 bases for V and 2 bases for J; bases not matched to a gene: 6. The DNA of the CDR3 is TGTGCCAGTAGTCCTCTAGCGGGGGGTCCCACAGATACGCAGTATTTT. Protein: CASSPLAGGPTDTQYF.